The 2 T cell receptor beta chains listed next were all sequenced from one sample in a study of T cells after yellow fever vaccination. TCRdb re-called the 5' RACE reads with MiXCR, one entry per CDR3 protein. The table shows 250,000 to 350,000 distinct CDR3 sequences, with around 4.4% occurring only once. The source was PBMCs, collected 15 days after the yellow fever booster vaccination. Receptor source: a man aged 18 to 29 who received the YFV17D yellow fever vaccine.

The chain uses TRBV11-2 and TRBJ1-2; no clear D. Trimming left V 1 base short and J 4 bases short, with 10 bases between. The germline gives CDR1 SGHAT, CDR2 FQNNGV. The length of the CDR3 is 14 residues. The CDR3 DNA reads as TGTGCCAGCAGCTTAGGTCCAGCCCCCTATGGCTACACCTTC. Translation gives CASSLGPAPYGYTF.

V and J are TRBV6-5 and TRBJ1-6; TRBD1 aligns across 7 bases. The CDR3 sequence is 15 residues long. The J segment lost 5 bases and the V segment lost 6 bases, leaving 7 bases of the junction unmatched. Germline V gives CDR1 MNHEY, CDR2 SVGAGI. The CDR3 reads CASSYGTVNNSPLHF. The DNA for the CDR3 is TGTGCCAGCAGCTACGGGACAGTCAATAATTCACCCCTCCACTTT.